The entry that follows covers one T cell receptor beta chain sequence. Antigen unknown. This sample is drawn from a study of immune evolution from preneoplasia to lung adenocarcinoma. Study information: HLA loss of heterozygosity: under 7.5% AIS, approximately 15% MIA, roughly 35% ADC, none AAH.

Profiled with immunoSEQ multiplex PCR; TCRdb holds only in-frame clones, not every one. The sample contains roughly 8,300 clones, 70% to 90% of which appear only once. CDR1 and CDR2 (germline): DFQATT, SNEGSKA (reference sequence). V lost 3 bases and J 3 bases, leaving 0 bases between the germline ends. The CDR3 has 11 residues. Study observations and caveats: KRAS-mutant nodules had the highest T cell clonality. Clonality was highest in normal lung, lower in later-stage lesions apparently. Top clone frequencies peaked in normal lung, apparently declining through invasive adenocarcinoma.

The chain uses TRBV20-1 and TRBJ2-6; D gene uncertain. Sequenced material: FFPE minimally invasive lung adenocarcinoma tissue. The clonotype was recovered from a person between 65 and 80 years old with lung adenocarcinoma. The CDR3 coding sequence is TGCAGTGCTAGTGGGGCCAACGTCCTGACTTTC. Translating gives CSASGANVLTF.